This T cell receptor (beta chain) was captured in a study of T cells of healthy individuals (dated by TCRdb to the late 2010s). The library was built by means of 5' RACE. Sequencer: Illumina MiSeq. TCRdb redid the processing of the public reads, applying fastp at Q25 and MiXCR, and retained in-frame beta chains. Entries are consolidated by CDR3 protein sequence, retaining the most common genes and DNA. The sample table records 45,000 to 60,000 distinct CDR3 sequences; around 15% of these occur just once. Together, the top ten hold 15% to 20% of the sample. This clonotype was recorded at least ten times. The antigen it binds to is not known. The sample holds no much larger clone one base away, and base qualities are not on file. Trimming takes 5 bases from V and 4 bases from J, and the germline ends sit 16 bases apart. CDR1 and CDR2, per the germline V gene, are LGHNT and FRNRAP. The CDR3 sequence holds 15 residues, the cysteine and phenylalanine included. The read is trimmed to its CDR3 DNA, 45 bases read in frame from base 1.

The receptor's source is a human donor in good health. This receptor chain uses TRBV12-5 and TRBJ2-3, with the D gene too uncertain to name. The nucleotide sequence is given as TGTGCTAGTGGTCCTCTTGATCCGGCGGCAGATACGCAGTATTTT. It specifies CASGPLDPAADTQYF.